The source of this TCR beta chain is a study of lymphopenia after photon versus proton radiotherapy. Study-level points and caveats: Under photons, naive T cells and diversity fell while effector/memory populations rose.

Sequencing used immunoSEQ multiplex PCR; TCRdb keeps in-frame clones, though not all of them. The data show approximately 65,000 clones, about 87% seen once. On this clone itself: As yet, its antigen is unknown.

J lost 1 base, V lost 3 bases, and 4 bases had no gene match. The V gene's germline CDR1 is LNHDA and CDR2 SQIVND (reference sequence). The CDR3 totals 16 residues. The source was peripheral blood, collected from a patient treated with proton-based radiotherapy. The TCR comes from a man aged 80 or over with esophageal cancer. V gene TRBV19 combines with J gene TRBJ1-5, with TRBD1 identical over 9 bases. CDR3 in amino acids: CASSIGGTGSNQPQHF. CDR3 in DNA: TGTGCCAGTAGTATCGGAGGGACAGGGAGCAATCAGCCCCAGCATTTT.